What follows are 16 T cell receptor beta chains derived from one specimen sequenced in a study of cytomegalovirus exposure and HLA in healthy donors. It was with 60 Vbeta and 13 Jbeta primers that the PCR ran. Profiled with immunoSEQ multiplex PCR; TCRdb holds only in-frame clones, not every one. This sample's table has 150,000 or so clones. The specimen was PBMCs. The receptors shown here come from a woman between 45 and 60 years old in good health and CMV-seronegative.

In DNA, the CDR3 is TGTGCCAGCTCACCACCTCTAGACAGGGGACCGCGAGGACTGTTTTTT. Translating gives CASSPPLDRGPRGLFF. The chain joins TRBV18 to TRBJ1-4; 8 bases match TRBD1. V shed 0 bases and J 13 bases; nucleotides not matched to a gene: 13. CDR3 length equals 16 residues. Germline CDR1 is KGHSH and CDR2 is LQKENI.

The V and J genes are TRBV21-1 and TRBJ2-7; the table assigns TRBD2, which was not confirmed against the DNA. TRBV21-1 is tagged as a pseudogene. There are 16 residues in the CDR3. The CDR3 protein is CASSNDRRPLPYEQYF. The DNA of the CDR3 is TGTGCCAGCAGCAACGATAGGAGACCTCTTCCCTACGAGCAGTACTTC.

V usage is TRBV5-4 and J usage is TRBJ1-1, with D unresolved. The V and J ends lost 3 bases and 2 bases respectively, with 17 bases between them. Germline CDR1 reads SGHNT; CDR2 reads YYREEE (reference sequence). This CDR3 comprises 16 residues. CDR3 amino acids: CASSSLVAGGNTEAFF. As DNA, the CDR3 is TGTGCCAGCAGCTCCCTGGTGGCCGGCGGTAACACTGAAGCTTTCTTT. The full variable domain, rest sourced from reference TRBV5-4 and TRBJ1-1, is ETGVTQSPTHLIKTRGQQVTLRCSSQSGHNTVSWYQQALGQGPQFIFQYYREEENGRGNFPPRFSGLQFPNYSSELNVNALELDDSALYLCASSSLVAGGNTEAFFGQGTRLTVV.

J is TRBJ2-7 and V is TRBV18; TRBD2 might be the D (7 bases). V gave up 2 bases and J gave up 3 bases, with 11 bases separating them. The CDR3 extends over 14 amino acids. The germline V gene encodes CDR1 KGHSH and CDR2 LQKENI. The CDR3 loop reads CASSPGGAFYEQYF. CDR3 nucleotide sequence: TGTGCCAGCTCACCAGGGGGGGCCTTCTACGAGCAGTACTTC.

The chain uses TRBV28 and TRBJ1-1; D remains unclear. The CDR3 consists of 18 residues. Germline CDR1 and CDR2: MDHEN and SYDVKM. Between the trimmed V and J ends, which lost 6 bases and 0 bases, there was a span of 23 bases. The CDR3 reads CASSPPRGSLPMNTEAFF. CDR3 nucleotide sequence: TGTGCCAGCAGCCCCCCGCGCGGCAGCCTACCTATGAACACTGAAGCTTTCTTT.

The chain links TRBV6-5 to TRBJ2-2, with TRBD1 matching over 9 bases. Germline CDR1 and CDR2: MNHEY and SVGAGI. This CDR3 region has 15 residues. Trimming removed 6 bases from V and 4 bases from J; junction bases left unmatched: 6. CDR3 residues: CASRLTQGATGELFF. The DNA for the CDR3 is TGTGCCAGCAGATTGACACAGGGGGCCACCGGGGAGCTGTTTTTT.

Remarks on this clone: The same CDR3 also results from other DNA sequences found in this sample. CDR3 protein: CASSPGLAGEETQYF. CDR3 nucleotide sequence: TGTGCCAGCTCACCCGGACTAGCGGGGGAAGAGACCCAGTACTTC. The chain recombines TRBV18 with TRBJ2-5; TRBD2 matches at 13 bases. The CDR3 spans 15 residues. CDR1 KGHSH and CDR2 LQKENI come from the germline V gene. Unmatched junction bases numbered 1, after V lost 3 bases and J lost 3 bases.

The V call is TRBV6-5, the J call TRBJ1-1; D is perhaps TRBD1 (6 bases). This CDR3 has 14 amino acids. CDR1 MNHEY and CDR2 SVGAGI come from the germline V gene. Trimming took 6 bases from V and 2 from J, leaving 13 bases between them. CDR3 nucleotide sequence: TGTGCCAGCAGGCTACAGGGCCCTAACACTGAAGCTTTCTTT. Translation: CASRLQGPNTEAFF.

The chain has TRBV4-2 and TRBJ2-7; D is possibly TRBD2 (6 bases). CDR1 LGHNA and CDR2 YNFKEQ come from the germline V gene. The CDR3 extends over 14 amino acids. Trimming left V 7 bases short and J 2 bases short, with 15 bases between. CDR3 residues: CASTSGGNAYEQYF. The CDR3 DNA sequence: TGTGCCAGCACCTCAGGCGGGAACGCCTACGAGCAGTACTTC.

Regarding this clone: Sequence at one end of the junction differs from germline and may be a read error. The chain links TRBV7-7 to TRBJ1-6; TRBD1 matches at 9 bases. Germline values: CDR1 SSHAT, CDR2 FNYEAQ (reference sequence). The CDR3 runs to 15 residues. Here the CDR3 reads CASSIRTGDQSPLHF. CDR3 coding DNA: TGTGCTAGCAGCATCCGGACAGGGGATCAATCACCCCTCCACTTT.

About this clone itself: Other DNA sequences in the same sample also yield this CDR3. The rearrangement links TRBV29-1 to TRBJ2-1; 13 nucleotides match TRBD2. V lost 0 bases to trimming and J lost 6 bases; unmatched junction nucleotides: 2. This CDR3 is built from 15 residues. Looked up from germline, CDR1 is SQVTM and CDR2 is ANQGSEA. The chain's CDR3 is CSVEDGLAGVNEQFF. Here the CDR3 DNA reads TGCAGCGTTGAAGATGGACTAGCGGGGGTCAATGAGCAGTTCTTC.

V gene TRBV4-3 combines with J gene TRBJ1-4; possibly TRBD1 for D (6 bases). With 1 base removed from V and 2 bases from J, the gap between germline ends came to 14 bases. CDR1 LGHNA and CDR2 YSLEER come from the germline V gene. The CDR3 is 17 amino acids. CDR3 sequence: CASSQGQGISTNEKLFF. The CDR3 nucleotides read TGCGCCAGCAGCCAAGGGCAGGGGATTTCGACTAATGAAAAACTGTTTTTT.

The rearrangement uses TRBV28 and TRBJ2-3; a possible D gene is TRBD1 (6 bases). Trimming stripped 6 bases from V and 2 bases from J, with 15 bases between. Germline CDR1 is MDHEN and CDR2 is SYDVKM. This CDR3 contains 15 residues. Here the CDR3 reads CASSPKDRYTDTQYF. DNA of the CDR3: TGTGCCAGCAGCCCTAAGGACAGATACACAGATACGCAGTATTTT.

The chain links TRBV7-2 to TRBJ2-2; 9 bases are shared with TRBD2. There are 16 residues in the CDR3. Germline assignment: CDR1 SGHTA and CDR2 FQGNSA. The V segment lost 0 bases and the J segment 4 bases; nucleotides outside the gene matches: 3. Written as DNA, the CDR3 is TGTGCCAGCAGCTTAGCTAGCGGGAGAGCCACCGGGGAGCTGTTTTTT. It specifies CASSLASGRATGELFF.

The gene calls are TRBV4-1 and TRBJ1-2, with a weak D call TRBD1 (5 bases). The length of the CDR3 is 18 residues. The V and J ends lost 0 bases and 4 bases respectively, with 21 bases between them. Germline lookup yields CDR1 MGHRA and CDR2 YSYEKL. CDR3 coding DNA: TGCGCCAGCAGCCAAGAGGGAGGGGTCCCCGGGCTGAGCTATGGCTACACCTTC. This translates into CASSQEGGVPGLSYGYTF.

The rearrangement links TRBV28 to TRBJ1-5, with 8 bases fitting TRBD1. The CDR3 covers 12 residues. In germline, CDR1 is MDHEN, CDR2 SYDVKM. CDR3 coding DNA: TGTGCATCGCGGCAGGGGGCGCGTCCCCAGCATTTT. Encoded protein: CASRQGARPQHF.